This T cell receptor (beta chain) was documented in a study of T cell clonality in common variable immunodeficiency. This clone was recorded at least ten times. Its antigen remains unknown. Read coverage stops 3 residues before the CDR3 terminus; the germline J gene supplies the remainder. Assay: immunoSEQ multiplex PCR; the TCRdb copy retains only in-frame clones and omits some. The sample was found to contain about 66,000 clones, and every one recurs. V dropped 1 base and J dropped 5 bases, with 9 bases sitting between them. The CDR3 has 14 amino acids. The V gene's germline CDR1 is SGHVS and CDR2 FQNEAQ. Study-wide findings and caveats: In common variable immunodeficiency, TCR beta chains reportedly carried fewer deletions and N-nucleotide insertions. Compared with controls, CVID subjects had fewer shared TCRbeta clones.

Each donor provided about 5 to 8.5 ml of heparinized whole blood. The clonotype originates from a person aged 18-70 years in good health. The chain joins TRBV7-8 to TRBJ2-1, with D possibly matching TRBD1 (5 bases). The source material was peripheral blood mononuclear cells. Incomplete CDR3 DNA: TGTGCCAGCAGCTTAGGGACAACGAACAATGAG. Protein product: CASSLGTTNNE. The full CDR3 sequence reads CASSLGTTNNEQFF. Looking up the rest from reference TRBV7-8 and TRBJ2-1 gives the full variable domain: GAGVSQSPRYKVAKRGQDVALRCDPISGHVSLFWYQQALGQGPEFLTYFQNEAQLDKSGLPSDRFFAERPEGSVSTLKIQRTQQEDSAVYLCASSLGTTNNEQFFGPGTRLTVL.